This TCR beta chain was recorded in a study of cytomegalovirus exposure and HLA in healthy donors. Study context: Membership in the Caucasian-associated ancestry cluster was found for 65% to 85% of nearly 400 genotyped donors. Study conclusions and caveats: Among TCR beta chains of equal frequency, HLA-associated ones were more clonally expanded in a later analysis. Associated with cytomegalovirus, according to the listing, were 150 to 200 TCR beta chains. One later analysis reportedly identified an Asian-associated ancestry cluster that showed fewer N-insertions than the roughly 640-donor mean.

This clone was detected only a few times. The antigen is undetermined. With 60 Vbeta and 13 Jbeta primers, the PCR was carried out. This table comes from immunoSEQ multiplex PCR, and its TCRdb copy is limited to in-frame clones, with some not included. Among around 150,000 clones listed, approximately 78% were seen once. Germline assignment: CDR1 WNHNN and CDR2 SYGVQD (reference sequence). The CDR3 length is 16 residues. The ends lost 6 bases at V and 0 bases at J; junction bases unmatched: 9. Sequenced input: PBMCs. The sequence came from a male donor in good health and CMV-seropositive. V is TRBV10-1 and J is TRBJ1-1, with TRBD1 identical over 8 bases. The CDR3 DNA reads TGCGCCAGCAGCGAGCCCGAGACAGGGGTGAACACTGAAGCTTTCTTT. As protein: CASSEPETGVNTEAFF.